These T cell receptor beta chains were read from a single sample in a study of blood T cell repertoires in COVID-19. Profiling relied on immunoSEQ multiplex PCR, and the TCRdb table lists in-frame clones only, not all of them. This repertoire shows about 140,000 clones, 80% found once; its top ten account for roughly 3.6%. The sample consisted of peripheral blood. The origin of the receptors is a man aged 65 to 85 who had recovered from COVID-19. Both conserved end residues are trimmed from each CDR3. Each record gives: J gene, CDR3 length, V gene, D gene, CDR3 protein. D genes are given only for firm matches.

j_call: TRBJ2-3; cdr3_length: 17; v_call: TRBV7-9; d_call: TRBD2; cdr3_aa: ASSLMVAGVAGESDTQY
j_call: TRBJ1-4; cdr3_length: 13; v_call: TRBV30; d_call: TRBD1; cdr3_aa: AWTIQGGSNEKLF
j_call: TRBJ2-7; cdr3_length: 12; v_call: TRBV6-6; d_call: TRBD1; cdr3_aa: ASSRDRGAYEQY
j_call: TRBJ1-2; cdr3_length: 10; v_call: TRBV19; d_call: TRBD1; cdr3_aa: ASSVYRGGYT
j_call: TRBJ1-5; cdr3_length: 12; v_call: TRBV19; d_call: TRBD1; cdr3_aa: ASRAGTVNQPQH
j_call: TRBJ2-2; cdr3_length: 14; v_call: TRBV12-2; d_call: .; cdr3_aa: ASRLRRTSGTGELF
j_call: TRBJ2-3; cdr3_length: 12; v_call: TRBV6-5; d_call: TRBD1; cdr3_aa: ASRRTGDTDTQY
j_call: TRBJ2-6; cdr3_length: 14; v_call: TRBV19; d_call: .; cdr3_aa: ASSTDRASGANVLT
j_call: TRBJ2-7; cdr3_length: 16; v_call: TRBV15; d_call: .; cdr3_aa: ATSRQGVASGTLYEQY
j_call: TRBJ2-1; cdr3_length: 15; v_call: TRBV6-6; d_call: TRBD2; cdr3_aa: ASSPGLGYFSYNEQF
j_call: TRBJ2-4; cdr3_length: 19; v_call: TRBV4-3; d_call: .; cdr3_aa: ASSQDLGGVSGNLAKNIQY
j_call: TRBJ2-7; cdr3_length: 10; v_call: TRBV10-2; d_call: .; cdr3_aa: ASSVAGYEQY
j_call: TRBJ2-3; cdr3_length: 16; v_call: TRBV4-1; d_call: TRBD2; cdr3_aa: ASSQVALSGRVHGGRY
j_call: TRBJ2-2; cdr3_length: 13; v_call: TRBV5-4; d_call: TRBD2; cdr3_aa: ASSYRDYPTGELF
j_call: TRBJ2-3; cdr3_length: 14; v_call: TRBV6-5; d_call: .; cdr3_aa: ASSYGSRPSTDTQY
j_call: TRBJ1-6; cdr3_length: 14; v_call: TRBV5-4; d_call: .; cdr3_aa: ASSLSGSSYNSPLH
j_call: TRBJ2-1; cdr3_length: 13; v_call: TRBV19; d_call: TRBD1; cdr3_aa: ASQYITGVRDEQF
j_call: TRBJ1-1; cdr3_length: 14; v_call: TRBV27; d_call: .; cdr3_aa: ASSLSIDSRGTEAF
j_call: TRBJ2-3; cdr3_length: 14; v_call: TRBV14; d_call: .; cdr3_aa: ASLLIGESPTDTQY
j_call: TRBJ1-1; cdr3_length: 17; v_call: TRBV7-8; d_call: TRBD1; cdr3_aa: ASSSNSAGTGGTRYEAF
j_call: TRBJ2-5; cdr3_length: 14; v_call: TRBV11-2; d_call: TRBD2; cdr3_aa: ASSFGLAGTKETQY
j_call: TRBJ2-7; cdr3_length: 11; v_call: TRBV29-1; d_call: .; cdr3_aa: SVWTGTRGEQY
j_call: TRBJ2-1; cdr3_length: 9; v_call: TRBV2; d_call: TRBD1; cdr3_aa: ASTLTGVEV
j_call: TRBJ2-7; cdr3_length: 13; v_call: TRBV6-5; d_call: TRBD1; cdr3_aa: ASSLVGQATYEQY
j_call: TRBJ2-7; cdr3_length: 12; v_call: TRBV14; d_call: .; cdr3_aa: ASSQFGGLGEQY
j_call: TRBJ1-1; cdr3_length: 13; v_call: TRBV30; d_call: .; cdr3_aa: AWSVTFSLNTEAF
j_call: TRBJ2-5; cdr3_length: 12; v_call: TRBV5-7; d_call: TRBD1; cdr3_aa: ASPDRVYQETQY
j_call: TRBJ2-1; cdr3_length: 13; v_call: TRBV3-1/TRBV3-2; d_call: TRBD1; cdr3_aa: ASSQGDRGDNEQF
j_call: TRBJ2-3; cdr3_length: 13; v_call: TRBV5-1; d_call: TRBD2; cdr3_aa: ASSSGLAGPDTQY
j_call: TRBJ2-3; cdr3_length: 14; v_call: TRBV29-1; d_call: .; cdr3_aa: SVVRLRAADTDTQY
j_call: TRBJ2-1; cdr3_length: 14; v_call: TRBV10-1; d_call: .; cdr3_aa: ASSDSGGGRYNEQF
j_call: TRBJ1-3; cdr3_length: 11; v_call: TRBV4-1; d_call: .; cdr3_aa: ASSHLLGNTIY
j_call: TRBJ2-1; cdr3_length: 13; v_call: TRBV6-1; d_call: TRBD2; cdr3_aa: ASSKAGVLLNEQF
j_call: TRBJ1-4; cdr3_length: 12; v_call: TRBV2; d_call: TRBD1; cdr3_aa: ASRPRQGAEKLF
j_call: TRBJ2-3; cdr3_length: 12; v_call: TRBV5-4; d_call: TRBD2; cdr3_aa: ASSSSGGADTQY
j_call: TRBJ2-1; cdr3_length: 15; v_call: TRBV24-1; d_call: TRBD2; cdr3_aa: ATSDSHRSSGSNEQF
j_call: TRBJ2-7; cdr3_length: 11; v_call: TRBV19; d_call: TRBD1; cdr3_aa: ASKDRVFDEQY
j_call: TRBJ2-7; cdr3_length: 10; v_call: TRBV19; d_call: TRBD1; cdr3_aa: ASSNEGAEQY
j_call: TRBJ2-5; cdr3_length: 12; v_call: TRBV5-6; d_call: .; cdr3_aa: ASSLVGAGETQY
j_call: TRBJ2-7; cdr3_length: 10; v_call: TRBV30; d_call: .; cdr3_aa: AWSLPPGEQY
j_call: TRBJ1-2; cdr3_length: 15; v_call: TRBV6-1; d_call: TRBD1; cdr3_aa: ASSEARTGVLGYGYT
j_call: TRBJ2-3; cdr3_length: 17; v_call: TRBV15; d_call: TRBD1; cdr3_aa: ATSRASFAGQGSTDTQY
j_call: TRBJ2-1; cdr3_length: 11; v_call: TRBV7-7; d_call: TRBD2; cdr3_aa: ASSRTSGFEQF
j_call: TRBJ2-3; cdr3_length: 14; v_call: TRBV9; d_call: .; cdr3_aa: ASSPRSVLFPDTQY
j_call: TRBJ2-5; cdr3_length: 14; v_call: TRBV7-3; d_call: .; cdr3_aa: ASSPGVVRVGETQY
j_call: TRBJ2-2; cdr3_length: 14; v_call: TRBV5-5; d_call: TRBD2; cdr3_aa: ASSLAPGGQTGELF
j_call: TRBJ1-3; cdr3_length: 11; v_call: TRBV2; d_call: .; cdr3_aa: ASLRNSGNTIY
j_call: TRBJ1-2; cdr3_length: 11; v_call: TRBV7-2; d_call: .; cdr3_aa: ASSLATAYGYT
j_call: TRBJ2-2; cdr3_length: 13; v_call: TRBV6-5; d_call: .; cdr3_aa: ASSQDYRATGELF
j_call: TRBJ2-2; cdr3_length: 13; v_call: TRBV5-6; d_call: .; cdr3_aa: ASSFRGLVPGELF
j_call: TRBJ1-1; cdr3_length: 13; v_call: TRBV6-6; d_call: .; cdr3_aa: ASNSKGAGYTEAF
j_call: TRBJ2-1; cdr3_length: 17; v_call: TRBV5-5; d_call: TRBD2; cdr3_aa: ASSFEASGPFSLYNEQF